The 2 T cell receptor beta chains reported below all come from one sample, sequenced in a study of CD8+ T cells in alopecia areata. Stated treatment: oral pan-JAK inhibitor, 5-10 mg twice daily. Sequencing used cDNA as its template, made by extracting RNA and reverse transcribing it. TCRdb keeps only in-frame clones here, not all; method: immunoSEQ multiplex PCR. The sample holds 250,000 to 350,000 clones; around 64% are singletons and the top ten take roughly 0.88%. The sample here was CD4+ T cells sorted from blood, taken around week 54, from a patient treated with tofacitinib. Source of these receptors: a human donor with alopecia areata.

The V call is TRBV30, the J call TRBJ1-5; D gene unclear. The CDR3 is 13 amino acids. Trimming shortened V by 3 bases and J by 3 bases, and 9 bases separated the two germline ends. The V gene's germline CDR1 is GTSNPN and CDR2 SVGIG (reference sequence). The CDR3 DNA follows: TGTGCCTGGAGCCCTGTTCTCAATCAGCCCCAGCATTTT. Amino acid sequence: CAWSPVLNQPQHF. The whole variable domain, remainder taken from reference TRBV30 and TRBJ1-5, is SQTIHQWPATLVQPVGSPLSLECTVEGTSNPNLYWYRQAAGRGLQLLFYSVGIGQISSEVPQNLSASRPQDRQFILSSKKLLLSDSGFYLCAWSPVLNQPQHFGDGTRLSIL.

This clone was counted a few times. This chain links TRBV25-1 with TRBJ1-2; TRBD1 agrees at 7 bases. Trimming removed 5 bases from V and 8 bases from J; junction bases left unmatched: 8. CDR3 length: 13 residues. Germline loops: CDR1 MGHDK, CDR2 SYGVNS. In DNA, the CDR3 is TGTGCCAGCAGTTACACAGGGGAAGGCGGCTACACCTTC. Its translation: CASSYTGEGGYTF.